This T cell receptor beta chain was observed in a study of Ad26.COV2.S vaccination and SARS-CoV-2 variants. Study overall: Within the COV1001 Ad26.COV2.S trial arm, the donor was enrolled. Dosing was one shot or two shots 56 days apart.

The CDR3 consists of 17 residues. V lost 0 bases and J 2 bases, leaving 17 bases between the germline ends. Germline V CDR1 and CDR2: MGHRA, YSYEKL. This clone showed up just once. Produced via immunoSEQ multiplex PCR; TCRdb's table is partial and in-frame only. This sample yields some 410,000 clones, of which roughly 90% are seen a single time; roughly 1.7% belongs to the top ten. Treatment here: roughly 20 received Ad26.COV2.S at low or high dose, single or two shots; 5 received placebo; per-sample allocation not given. Samples came from day 63 after the first vaccine or placebo injection. In Boston, the donor was an adult between 18-55 years of age. An Ad26 vector that expressed Wuhan-strain SARS-CoV-2 spike constituted the vaccine.

The sample in question was peripheral blood, obtained in a trial of Ad26.COV2.S vaccine versus placebo. The rearrangement joins TRBV4-1 to TRBJ2-7; D is uncertain. The source of this sequence is a person aged 18-60 years who received the Ad26.COV2.S COVID-19 vaccine or a placebo. CDR3 sequence reads: CASSQELDFSSPYEQYF. The CDR3 bases are TGCGCCAGCAGCCAAGAATTAGACTTCTCCTCGCCCTACGAGCAGTACTTC.